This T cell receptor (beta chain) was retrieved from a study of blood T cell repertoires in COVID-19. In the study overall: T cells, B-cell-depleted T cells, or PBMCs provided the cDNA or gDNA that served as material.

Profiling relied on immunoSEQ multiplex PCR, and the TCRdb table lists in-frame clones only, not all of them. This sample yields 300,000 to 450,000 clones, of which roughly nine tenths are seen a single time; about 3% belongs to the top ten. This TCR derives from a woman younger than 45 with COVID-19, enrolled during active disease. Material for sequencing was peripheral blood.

CDR3 nucleotide sequence: TGTGCCAGCAGTGCCCGTCCTGAAGCTTTCTTT. Translating gives CASSARPEAFF. The chain is built from TRBV6-4 and TRBJ1-1; D is uncertain. The CDR3 loop spans 11 amino acids. V was trimmed by 4 bases and J by 6 bases, leaving 6 bases between them. Germline lookup yields CDR1 MRHNA and CDR2 SNTAGT.